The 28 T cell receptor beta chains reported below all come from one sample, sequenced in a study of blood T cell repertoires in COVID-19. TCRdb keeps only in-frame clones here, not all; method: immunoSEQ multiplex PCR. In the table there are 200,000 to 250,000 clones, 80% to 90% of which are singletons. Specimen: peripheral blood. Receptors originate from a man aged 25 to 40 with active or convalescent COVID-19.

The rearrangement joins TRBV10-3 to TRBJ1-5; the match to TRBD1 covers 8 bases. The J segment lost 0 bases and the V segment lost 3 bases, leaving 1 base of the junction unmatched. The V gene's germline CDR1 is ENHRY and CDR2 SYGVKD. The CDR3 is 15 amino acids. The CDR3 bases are TGTGCCATCAGTGAAACAGGGGGTAGCAATCAGCCCCAGCATTTT. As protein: CAISETGGSNQPQHF.

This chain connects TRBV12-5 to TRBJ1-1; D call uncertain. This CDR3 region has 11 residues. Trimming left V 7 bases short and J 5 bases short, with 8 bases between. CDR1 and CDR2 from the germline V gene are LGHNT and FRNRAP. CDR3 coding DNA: TGTGCTAGTGCCCGGGGAACTGAAGCTTTCTTT. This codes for CASARGTEAFF. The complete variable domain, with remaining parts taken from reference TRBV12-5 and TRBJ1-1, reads DARVTQTPRHKVTEMGQEVTMRCQPILGHNTVFWYRQTMMQGLELLAYFRNRAPLDDSGMPKDRFSAEMPDATLATLKIQPSEPRDSAVYFCASARGTEAFFGQGTRLTVV.

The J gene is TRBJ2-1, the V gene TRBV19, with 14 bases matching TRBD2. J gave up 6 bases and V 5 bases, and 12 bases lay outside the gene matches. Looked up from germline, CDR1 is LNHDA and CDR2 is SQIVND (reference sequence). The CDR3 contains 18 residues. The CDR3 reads CASSVRLAGGPISNEQFF. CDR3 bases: TGTGCCAGTAGTGTCAGACTAGCGGGAGGGCCGATCTCCAATGAGCAGTTCTTC.

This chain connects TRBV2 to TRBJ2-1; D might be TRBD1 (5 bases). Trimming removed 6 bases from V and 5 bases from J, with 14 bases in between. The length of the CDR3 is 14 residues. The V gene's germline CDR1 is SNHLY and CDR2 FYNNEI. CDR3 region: CASRTQGIHNEQFF. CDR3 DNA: TGTGCCAGCAGGACCCAGGGTATCCACAATGAGCAGTTCTTC.

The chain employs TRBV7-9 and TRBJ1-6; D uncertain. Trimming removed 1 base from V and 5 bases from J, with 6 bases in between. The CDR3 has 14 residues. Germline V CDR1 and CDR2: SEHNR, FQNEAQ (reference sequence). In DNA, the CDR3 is TGTGCCAGCAGCTTAGACAGCAATAATTCACCCCTCCACTTT. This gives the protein CASSLDSNNSPLHF.

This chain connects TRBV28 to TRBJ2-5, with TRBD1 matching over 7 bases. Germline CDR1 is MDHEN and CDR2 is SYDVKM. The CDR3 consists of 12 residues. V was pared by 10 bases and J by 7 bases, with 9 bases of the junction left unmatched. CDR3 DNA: TGTGCCACCGGGACAGAAACGGTGACCCAGTACTTC. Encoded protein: CATGTETVTQYF.

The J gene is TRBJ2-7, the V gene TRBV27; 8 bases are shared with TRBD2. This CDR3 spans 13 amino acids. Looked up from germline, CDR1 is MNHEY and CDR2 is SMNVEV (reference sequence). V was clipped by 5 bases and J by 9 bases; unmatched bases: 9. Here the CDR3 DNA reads TGTGCCAGCAGTCCCCCGGGACTAGTTAGGCAGTACTTC. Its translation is CASSPPGLVRQYF.

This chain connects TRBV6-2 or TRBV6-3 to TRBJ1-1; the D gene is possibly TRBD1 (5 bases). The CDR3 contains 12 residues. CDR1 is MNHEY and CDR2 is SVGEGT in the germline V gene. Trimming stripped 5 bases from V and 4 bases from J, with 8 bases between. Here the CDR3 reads CASSTGGTEAFF. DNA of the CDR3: TGTGCCAGCAGTACCGGGGGCACTGAAGCTTTCTTT.

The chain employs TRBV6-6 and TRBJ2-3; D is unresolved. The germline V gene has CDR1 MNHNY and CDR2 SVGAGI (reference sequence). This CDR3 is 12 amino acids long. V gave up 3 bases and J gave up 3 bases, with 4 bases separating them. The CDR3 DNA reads TGTGCCAGCAGTTATACTACAGATACGCAGTATTTT. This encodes CASSYTTDTQYF.

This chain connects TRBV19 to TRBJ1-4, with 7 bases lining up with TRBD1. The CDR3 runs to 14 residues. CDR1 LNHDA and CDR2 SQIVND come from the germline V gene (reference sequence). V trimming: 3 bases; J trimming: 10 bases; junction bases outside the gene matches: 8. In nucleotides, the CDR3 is TGTGCCAGTAGTATCCCGCAGGGGGATAGAAAACTGTTTTTT. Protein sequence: CASSIPQGDRKLFF.

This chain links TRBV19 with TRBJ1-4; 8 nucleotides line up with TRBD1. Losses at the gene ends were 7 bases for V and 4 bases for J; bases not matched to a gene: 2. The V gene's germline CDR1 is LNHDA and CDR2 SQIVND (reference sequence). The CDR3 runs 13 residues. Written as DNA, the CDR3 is TGTGCCAGTACCGGACAGGGTAATGAAAAACTGTTTTTT. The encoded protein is CASTGQGNEKLFF. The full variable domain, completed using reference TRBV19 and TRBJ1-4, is DGGITQSPKYLFRKEGQNVTLSCEQNLNHDAMYWYRQDPGQGLRLIYYSQIVNDFQKGDIAEGYSVSREKKESFPLTVTSAQKNPTAFYLCASTGQGNEKLFFGSGTQLSVL.

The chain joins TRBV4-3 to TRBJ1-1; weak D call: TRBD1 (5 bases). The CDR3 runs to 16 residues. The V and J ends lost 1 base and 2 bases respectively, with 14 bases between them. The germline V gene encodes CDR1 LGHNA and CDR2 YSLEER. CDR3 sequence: CASSQAPQGLNTEAFF. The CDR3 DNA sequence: TGCGCCAGCAGCCAAGCGCCCCAGGGCCTTAACACTGAAGCTTTCTTT.

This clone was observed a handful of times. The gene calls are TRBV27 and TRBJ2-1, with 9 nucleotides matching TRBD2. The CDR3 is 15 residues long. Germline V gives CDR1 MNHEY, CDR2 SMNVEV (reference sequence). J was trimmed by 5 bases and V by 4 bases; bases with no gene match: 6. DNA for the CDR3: TGTGCCAGCAGTTCAGGGACTAGCCCAAACAATGAGCAGTTCTTC. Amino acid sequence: CASSSGTSPNNEQFF.

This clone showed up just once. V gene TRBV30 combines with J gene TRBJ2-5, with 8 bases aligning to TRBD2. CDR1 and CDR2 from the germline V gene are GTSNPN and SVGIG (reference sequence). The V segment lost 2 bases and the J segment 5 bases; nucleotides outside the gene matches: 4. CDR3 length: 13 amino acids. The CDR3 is CAWSRRGGETQYF. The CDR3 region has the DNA TGTGCCTGGAGTCGGCGCGGGGGGGAGACCCAGTACTTC.

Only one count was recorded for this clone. The CDR3 reads CASSFITGGTNEKLFF. CDR3 in DNA: TGTGCCAGCAGCTTTATCACAGGGGGGACTAATGAAAAACTGTTTTTT. This chain uses TRBV5-6 with TRBJ1-4, with 8 bases that match TRBD1. V lost 2 bases and J lost 2; bases outside the gene matches: 5. Per the germline V gene, CDR1 is SGHDT and CDR2 is YYEEEE. The CDR3 extends over 16 amino acids.

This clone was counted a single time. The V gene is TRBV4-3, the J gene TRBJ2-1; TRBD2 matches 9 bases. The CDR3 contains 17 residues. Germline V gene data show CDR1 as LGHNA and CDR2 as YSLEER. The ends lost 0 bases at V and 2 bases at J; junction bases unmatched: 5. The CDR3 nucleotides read TGCGCCAGCAGCCAAGATTGGCGGGGGGGCCCCTACAATGAGCAGTTCTTC. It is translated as CASSQDWRGGPYNEQFF.

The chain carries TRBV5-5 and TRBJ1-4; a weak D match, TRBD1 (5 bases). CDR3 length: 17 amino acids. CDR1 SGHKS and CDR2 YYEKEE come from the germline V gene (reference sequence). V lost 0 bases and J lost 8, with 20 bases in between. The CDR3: CASSLGLLPTAGEKLFF. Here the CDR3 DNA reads TGTGCCAGCAGCTTGGGGCTTTTACCGACCGCAGGGGAAAAACTGTTTTTT.

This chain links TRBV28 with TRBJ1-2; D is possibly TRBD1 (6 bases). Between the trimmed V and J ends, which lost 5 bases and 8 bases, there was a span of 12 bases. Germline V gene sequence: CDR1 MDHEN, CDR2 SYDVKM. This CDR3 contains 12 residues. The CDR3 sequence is CASSADRHGYTF. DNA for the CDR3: TGTGCCAGCAGTGCCGACAGGCACGGCTACACCTTC.

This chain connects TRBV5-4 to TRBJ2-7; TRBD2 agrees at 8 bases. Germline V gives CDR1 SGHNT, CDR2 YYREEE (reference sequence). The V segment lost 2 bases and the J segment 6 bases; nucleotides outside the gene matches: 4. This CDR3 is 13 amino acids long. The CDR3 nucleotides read TGTGCCAGCAGCTTAGGCGGGAGGCCCGAGCAGTACTTC. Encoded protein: CASSLGGRPEQYF. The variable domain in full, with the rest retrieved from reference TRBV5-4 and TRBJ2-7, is ETGVTQSPTHLIKTRGQQVTLRCSSQSGHNTVSWYQQALGQGPQFIFQYYREEENGRGNFPPRFSGLQFPNYSSELNVNALELDDSALYLCASSLGGRPEQYFGPGTRLTVT.

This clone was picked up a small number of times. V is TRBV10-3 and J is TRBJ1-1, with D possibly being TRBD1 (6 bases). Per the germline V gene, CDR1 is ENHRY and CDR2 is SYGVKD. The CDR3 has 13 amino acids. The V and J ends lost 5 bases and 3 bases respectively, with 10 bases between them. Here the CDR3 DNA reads TGTGCCATCAGTCAGTACAGGGACACTGAAGCTTTCTTT. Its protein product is CAISQYRDTEAFF.

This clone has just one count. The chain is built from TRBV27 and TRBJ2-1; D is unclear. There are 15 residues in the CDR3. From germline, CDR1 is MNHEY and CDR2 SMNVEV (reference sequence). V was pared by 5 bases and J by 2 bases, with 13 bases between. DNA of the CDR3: TGTGCCAGCAGTGCCGCGAGAGCCCCCTACAATGAGCAGTTCTTC. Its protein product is CASSAARAPYNEQFF.

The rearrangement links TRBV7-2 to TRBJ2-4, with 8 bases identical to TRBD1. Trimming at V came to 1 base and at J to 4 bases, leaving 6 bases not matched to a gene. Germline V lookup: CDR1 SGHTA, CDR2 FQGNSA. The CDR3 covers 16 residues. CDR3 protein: CASSLGYDRGKNIQYF. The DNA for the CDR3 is TGTGCCAGCAGCTTAGGGTACGACAGGGGTAAAAACATTCAGTACTTC.

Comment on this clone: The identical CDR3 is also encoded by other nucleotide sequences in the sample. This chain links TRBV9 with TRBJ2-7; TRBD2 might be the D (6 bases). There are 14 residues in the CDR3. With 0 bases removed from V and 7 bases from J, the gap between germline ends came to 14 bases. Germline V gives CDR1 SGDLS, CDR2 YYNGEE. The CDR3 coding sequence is TGTGCCAGCAGCGTAGAAGGGAGAGGGAGGGAGCAGTACTTC. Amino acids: CASSVEGRGREQYF.

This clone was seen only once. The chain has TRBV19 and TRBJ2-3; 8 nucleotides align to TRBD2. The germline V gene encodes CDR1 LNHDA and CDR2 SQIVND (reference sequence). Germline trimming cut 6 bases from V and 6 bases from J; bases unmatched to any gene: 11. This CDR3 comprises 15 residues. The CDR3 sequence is CASSPNGGAGDTQYF. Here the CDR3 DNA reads TGTGCCAGTAGCCCCAACGGGGGGGCCGGGGATACGCAGTATTTT.

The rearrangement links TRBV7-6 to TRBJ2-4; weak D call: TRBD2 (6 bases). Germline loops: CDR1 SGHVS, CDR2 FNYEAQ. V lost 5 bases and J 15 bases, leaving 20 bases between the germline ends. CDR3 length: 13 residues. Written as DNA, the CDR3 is TGTGCCAGCAGCCCAGAGGTGGGGGGTGTTACGTACTTC. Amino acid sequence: CASSPEVGGVTYF.

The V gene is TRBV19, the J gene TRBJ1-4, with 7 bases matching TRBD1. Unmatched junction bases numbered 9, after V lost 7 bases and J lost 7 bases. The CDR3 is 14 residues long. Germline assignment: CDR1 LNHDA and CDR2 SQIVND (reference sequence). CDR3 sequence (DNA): TGTGCCAGTAAGCGGAGCAGGGACAGTGAAAAACTGTTTTTT. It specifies CASKRSRDSEKLFF.

For the CDR3, the DNA is TGCAGCGTTCCTACAGGGGGTGGCTACACCTTC. As protein: CSVPTGGGYTF. This chain connects TRBV29-1 to TRBJ1-2; 8 bases fit TRBD1. Germline V gene lookup returns CDR1 SQVTM and CDR2 ANQGSEA. The CDR3 loop spans 11 amino acids. The junction had 3 bases not matched to a gene; V was cut back by 5 bases and J by 7 bases.

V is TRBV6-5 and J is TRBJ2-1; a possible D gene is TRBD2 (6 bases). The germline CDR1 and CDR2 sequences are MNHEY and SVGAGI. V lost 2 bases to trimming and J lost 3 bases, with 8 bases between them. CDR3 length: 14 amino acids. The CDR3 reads CASSYPGDYNEQFF. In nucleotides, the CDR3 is TGTGCCAGCAGTTACCCGGGGGACTACAATGAGCAGTTCTTC.